This T cell receptor (beta chain) was found in a study of cytomegalovirus exposure and HLA in healthy donors. It was healthy bone marrow donors who served as donors. PCR involved 60 Vbeta and 13 Jbeta primers. Some clones are missing from TCRdb's copy, which holds only in-frame ones; the method was immunoSEQ multiplex PCR. This table has roughly 200,000 clones, around 80% appearing once. The germline V gene has CDR1 SSHAT and CDR2 FNYEAQ (reference sequence). CDR3 length equals 13 residues. Remarks on this clone: At one end the junction does not follow the germline gene, possibly because of a read error.

The chain couples TRBV7-7 to TRBJ2-7, with TRBD1 as a possible D gene (6 bases). Source material: PBMCs. The sequence came from a woman aged 40 to 55 in good health and CMV-seronegative. This CDR3 is CASSLQGTDEQYF. DNA for the CDR3: TGTGCTAGCAGTCTACAGGGTACGGACGAGCAGTACTTC.